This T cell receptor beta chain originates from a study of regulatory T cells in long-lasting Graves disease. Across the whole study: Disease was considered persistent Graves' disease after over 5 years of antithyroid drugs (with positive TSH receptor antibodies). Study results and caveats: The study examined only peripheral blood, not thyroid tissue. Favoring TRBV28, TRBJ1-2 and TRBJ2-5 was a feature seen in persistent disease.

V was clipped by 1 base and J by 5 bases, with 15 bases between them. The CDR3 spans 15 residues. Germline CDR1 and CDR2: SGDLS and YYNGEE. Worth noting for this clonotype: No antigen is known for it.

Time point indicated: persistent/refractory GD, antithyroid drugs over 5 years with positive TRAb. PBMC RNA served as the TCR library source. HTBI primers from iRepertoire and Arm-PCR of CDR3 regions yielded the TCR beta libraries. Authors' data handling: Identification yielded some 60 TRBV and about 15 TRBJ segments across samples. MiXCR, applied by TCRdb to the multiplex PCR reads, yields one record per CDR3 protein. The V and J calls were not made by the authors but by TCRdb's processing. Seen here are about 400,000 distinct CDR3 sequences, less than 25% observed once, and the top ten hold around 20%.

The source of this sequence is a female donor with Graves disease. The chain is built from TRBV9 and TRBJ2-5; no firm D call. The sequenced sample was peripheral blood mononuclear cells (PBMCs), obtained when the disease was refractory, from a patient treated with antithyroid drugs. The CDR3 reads CASSVSPADGETQYF. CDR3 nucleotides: TGTGCCAGCAGCGTATCGCCTGCTGATGGGGAGACCCAGTACTTC.